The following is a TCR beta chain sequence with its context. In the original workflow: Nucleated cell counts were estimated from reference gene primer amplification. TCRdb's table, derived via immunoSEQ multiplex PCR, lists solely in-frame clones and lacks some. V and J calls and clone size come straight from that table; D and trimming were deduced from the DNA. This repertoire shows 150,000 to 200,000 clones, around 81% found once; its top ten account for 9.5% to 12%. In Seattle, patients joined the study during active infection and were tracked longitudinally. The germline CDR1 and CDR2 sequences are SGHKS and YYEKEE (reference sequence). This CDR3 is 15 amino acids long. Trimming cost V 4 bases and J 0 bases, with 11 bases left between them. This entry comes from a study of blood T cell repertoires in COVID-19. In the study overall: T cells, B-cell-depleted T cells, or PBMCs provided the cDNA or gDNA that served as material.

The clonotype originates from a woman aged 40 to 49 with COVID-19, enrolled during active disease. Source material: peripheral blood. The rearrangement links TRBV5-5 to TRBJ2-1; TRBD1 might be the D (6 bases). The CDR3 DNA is TGTGCCAGCAGCCCAGGGGCTAGCTCCTACAATGAGCAGTTCTTC. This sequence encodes CASSPGASSYNEQFF.